Listed here are 30 T cell receptor beta chains from one sample, sequenced in a study of Graves' ophthalmopathy and Graves' hyperthyroidism. Investigators amplified TCR beta CDR3 regions from RNA transcripts. After a first-round RT-PCR with HTBI primers, a second-round multiplex PCR was run. TCRdb ran MiXCR on the multiplex PCR reads and lists one entry per CDR3 protein. Of over 150,000 distinct CDR3 sequences detected, 30% to 45% appear once; the ten largest clones hold roughly 5.2%. Sequencing was carried out using peripheral blood. Receptor source: a woman between 35 and 50 years old with Graves' ophthalmopathy.

This clonotype was recorded at least ten times. CDR3 protein: CATSSPPRDSGQPQHF. CDR3 DNA sequence: TGTGCCACCAGCAGTCCACCCCGGGACAGCGGACAGCCCCAGCATTTT. The V gene is TRBV15, the J gene TRBJ1-5; 7 bases are shared with TRBD1. The germline CDR1 and CDR2 sequences are LNHNV and YYDKDF (reference sequence). V shed 3 bases, J shed 7 bases, and the junction held 12 bases outside the gene matches. This CDR3 has 16 residues.

This clonotype occurred many times. The V call is TRBV5-6, the J call TRBJ2-4; TRBD1 is a possible D gene (6 bases). Germline values: CDR1 SGHDT, CDR2 YYEEEE. With 2 bases removed from V and 3 bases from J, the gap between germline ends came to 15 bases. The CDR3 has 16 amino acids. DNA of the CDR3: TGTGCCAGCAGCTTCAGGGGAGCCAAAATCAAAAACATTCAGTACTTC. This encodes CASSFRGAKIKNIQYF.

This clonotype appeared many times. The rearrangement links TRBV19 to TRBJ1-1, with D possibly TRBD1 on 5 matching bases. This CDR3 is 13 amino acids long. V lost 7 bases and J 1 base, leaving 10 bases between the germline ends. The V gene's germline CDR1 is LNHDA and CDR2 SQIVND (reference sequence). The CDR3 region has the DNA TGTGCCAGTAAAGACAGCGCGAACACTGAAGCTTTCTTT. Amino acid sequence: CASKDSANTEAFF.

This chain connects TRBV6-2 or TRBV6-3 to TRBJ2-7; perhaps TRBD2 as D (6 bases). This CDR3 comprises 15 residues. The germline V and J ends were trimmed by 4 bases and 1 base, with 14 bases remaining between them. Germline values: CDR1 MNHEY, CDR2 SVGEGT. The chain's CDR3 is CASSSVERVSYEQYF. In nucleotides, the CDR3 is TGTGCCAGCAGTTCGGTGGAGCGGGTTTCCTACGAGCAGTACTTC.

This clonotype was seen many times. The chain links TRBV5-1 to TRBJ2-5; D unresolved. CDR3 size: 16 residues. Trimming took off 3 bases at V and 9 bases at J, with 24 bases between the two ends. Per germline, CDR1 SGHRS and CDR2 YFSETQ. The chain's CDR3 is CASSSGQDGLGEAQYF. CDR3 nucleotides: TGCGCCAGCAGCTCTGGCCAGGATGGCCTGGGTGAGGCCCAGTACTTC.

This clonotype was counted ten times or more. This chain links TRBV30 with TRBJ1-5, with TRBD1 as a possible D gene (5 bases). Germline CDR1 and CDR2: GTSNPN and SVGIG (reference sequence). Deletions cut 1 base from V and 2 bases from J, with 12 bases between. This CDR3 is 15 amino acids long. The CDR3 DNA sequence: TGTGCCTGGAGTGGTGGGGGGGGAGGCAATCAGCCCCAGCATTTT. It translates to CAWSGGGGGNQPQHF.

The chain combines TRBV29-1 with TRBJ2-5; no clear D. The length of the CDR3 is 12 residues. The ends were cut back, 7 bases at V and 7 bases at J, with 16 bases in the middle. CDR1 and CDR2 (germline): SQVTM, ANQGSEA. The CDR3 DNA reads as TGCAGCGGTACGGTCCGCCTTGGGACCCAGTACTTC. It yields the protein CSGTVRLGTQYF.

The chain employs TRBV6-2 or TRBV6-3 and TRBJ2-7, with TRBD1 matching over 10 bases. CDR1 MNHEY and CDR2 SVGEGT come from the germline V gene. This CDR3 region has 15 residues. With V trimmed by 0 bases and J by 3 bases, 2 bases remained unmatched. The CDR3 sequence is CASSYSRDRGYEQYF. The CDR3 DNA sequence: TGTGCCAGCAGTTACTCACGGGACAGGGGCTACGAGCAGTACTTC.

This rearrangement joins TRBV28 to TRBJ2-7; 7 positions agree with TRBD2. Germline CDR1 MDHEN, CDR2 SYDVKM. V was pared by 5 bases and J by 0 bases, with 10 bases of the junction left unmatched. The CDR3 has 16 amino acids. CDR3 nucleotide sequence: TGTGCCAGCAGTGGGGGGGTGGGTAGCCCCTCCTACGAGCAGTACTTC. It yields the protein CASSGGVGSPSYEQYF.

At least ten counts were recorded for this clonotype. V usage is TRBV12-3 or TRBV12-4 and J usage is TRBJ1-5; D call uncertain. V gave up 6 bases and J gave up 7 bases, with 13 bases separating them. The CDR3 is made up of 13 amino acids. The CDR3 DNA is TGTGCCAGCAGCCCCGGTCCTAGCCAGCCCCAGCATTTT. Protein: CASSPGPSQPQHF.

There are many counts of this clonotype. This sequence joins TRBV7-9 and TRBJ1-2; weak D call: TRBD1 (5 bases). Germline V CDR1 and CDR2: SEHNR, FQNEAQ (reference sequence). Trimming cost V 3 bases and J 4 bases, with 12 bases left between them. This CDR3 region has 14 residues. The CDR3: CASSFGRVSYGYTF. The CDR3 DNA follows: TGTGCCAGCAGCTTCGGCAGGGTATCCTATGGCTACACCTTC. Full variable domain (remainder filled in from reference TRBV7-9 and TRBJ1-2): DTGVSQNPRHKITKRGQNVTFRCDPISEHNRLYWYRQTLGQGPEFLTYFQNEAQLEKSRLLSDRFSAERPKGSFSTLEIQRTEQGDSAMYLCASSFGRVSYGYTFGSGTRLTVV.

This sequence joins TRBV28 and TRBJ2-5; D is possibly TRBD1 (5 bases). CDR1 is MDHEN, CDR2 SYDVKM, per germline. This CDR3 region has 18 residues. The V gene lost 6 bases and the J gene lost 5 bases, with 28 bases spanning the gap. The CDR3, as DNA: TGTGCCAGCAGCGGCTCCACCAGCAGGGATATTAGATGGGAGACCCAGTACTTC. Amino acids: CASSGSTSRDIRWETQYF.

The CDR3 region is CASSFRTSVLREQYF. The CDR3 bases are TGTGCCAGCAGTTTCAGGACTAGCGTCTTACGGGAGCAGTACTTC. V usage is TRBV12-3 or TRBV12-4 and J usage is TRBJ2-7; TRBD2 matches at 9 bases. J lost 7 bases, V lost 3 bases, and 10 bases had no gene match. The CDR3 is 15 residues long.

This clonotype was seen repeatedly, ten times or more. The chain joins TRBV7-2 to TRBJ2-7; the D is unclear. Per germline, CDR1 SGHTA and CDR2 FQGNSA. V lost 5 bases and J 4 bases, leaving 9 bases between the germline ends. The CDR3 is 12 amino acids. This CDR3 reads CASSRTLYEQYF. DNA of the CDR3: TGTGCCAGCAGCCGGACCCTATACGAGCAGTACTTC.

V is TRBV28 and J is TRBJ2-2, with D unresolved. This CDR3 has 12 residues. Germline V lookup: CDR1 MDHEN, CDR2 SYDVKM. Trimming took off 2 bases at V and 6 bases at J, with 4 bases between the two ends. This chain's CDR3 is CASSLPSGELFF. The CDR3 nucleotides are TGTGCCAGCAGTTTACCCTCCGGGGAGCTGTTTTTT.

In its sample, this clonotype was seen a few times. V is TRBV12-3 or TRBV12-4 and J is TRBJ1-5, with D maybe TRBD1 (6 bases). V lost 3 bases and J lost 2, with 11 bases in between. CDR3 length: 15 amino acids. The chain's CDR3 is CASSFRTAGNQPQHF. Written as DNA, the CDR3 is TGTGCCAGCAGTTTTCGGACAGCCGGCAATCAGCCCCAGCATTTT.

This clonotype was detected once. This chain uses TRBV28 with TRBJ2-7; 8 positions match TRBD2. The CDR3 has 14 residues. Germline trimming cut 5 bases from V and 4 bases from J; bases unmatched to any gene: 7. Germline assignment: CDR1 MDHEN and CDR2 SYDVKM. The CDR3 DNA is TGTGCCAGCAGTCCACTAGCGGAGTTATACGAGCAGTACTTC. Translated: CASSPLAELYEQYF. Using reference TRBV28 and TRBJ2-7 for the parts outside the CDR3, the full variable domain is DVKVTQSSRYLVKRTGEKVFLECVQDMDHENMFWYRQDPGLGLRLIYFSYDVKMKEKGDIPEGYSVSREKKERFSLILESASTNQTSMYLCASSPLAELYEQYFGPGTRLTVT.

By share, this clonotype ranks as medium-sized (0.01 to 0.1%). This chain connects TRBV6-2 or TRBV6-3 to TRBJ1-2, with a weak D call TRBD1 (5 bases). Per the germline V gene, CDR1 is MNHEY and CDR2 is SVGEGT. Trimming pared 7 bases from V and 8 bases from J, leaving 14 bases between. The CDR3 consists of 12 residues. The CDR3 here is CASNIGTEGYTF. The CDR3 coding sequence is TGTGCCAGCAACATCGGGACGGAAGGCTACACCTTC.

This clonotype was recorded at least ten times. This sequence joins TRBV6-5 and TRBJ2-7; 7 nucleotides line up with TRBD2. Germline assignment: CDR1 MNHEY and CDR2 SVGAGI. This CDR3 contains 16 residues. The V gene end was trimmed by 2 bases and the J gene end by 0 bases; junction bases not matched to a gene: 7. The CDR3 spells CASSYSGGGNSYEQYF. CDR3 sequence (DNA): TGTGCCAGCAGTTACAGTGGGGGGGGGAACTCCTACGAGCAGTACTTC.

The rearrangement joins TRBV12-3 or TRBV12-4 to TRBJ2-4; 11 bases match TRBD2. With 7 bases clipped from V and 6 bases from J, the junction kept 5 bases outside the gene matches. CDR3 length: 14 amino acids. The CDR3 DNA sequence: TGTGCCAGCACCCACGGGACTAGCGGAAACATTCAGTACTTC. Its protein is CASTHGTSGNIQYF.

This clonotype was counted ten times or more. The V gene is TRBV19, the J gene TRBJ1-5; 8 bases are a match to TRBD1. With 4 bases clipped from V and 3 bases from J, the junction kept 5 bases outside the gene matches. CDR3 length equals 15 residues. The germline V gene encodes CDR1 LNHDA and CDR2 SQIVND (reference sequence). The CDR3 region is CASSKGQGINQPQHF. CDR3 DNA sequence: TGTGCCAGTAGTAAAGGACAGGGCATCAATCAGCCCCAGCATTTT. The full variable domain, in which reference TRBV19 and TRBJ1-5 provide the parts outside the CDR3, is DGGITQSPKYLFRKEGQNVTLSCEQNLNHDAMYWYRQDPGQGLRLIYYSQIVNDFQKGDIAEGYSVSREKKESFPLTVTSAQKNPTAFYLCASSKGQGINQPQHFGDGTRLSIL.

This clonotype was recorded many times. The rearrangement links TRBV4-1 to TRBJ1-2; TRBD1 matches at 7 bases. The germline CDR1 and CDR2 sequences are MGHRA and YSYEKL. The CDR3 extends over 16 amino acids. The ends lost 1 base at V and 6 bases at J; junction bases unmatched: 11. Here the CDR3 reads CASSQGPTGVGHGYTF. The CDR3 coding sequence is TGCGCCAGCAGCCAAGGGCCAACAGGGGTTGGACATGGCTACACCTTC.

The CDR3 loop reads CAWSHPPVYQETQYF. In nucleotides, the CDR3 is TGTGCCTGGAGTCACCCCCCGGTGTACCAAGAGACCCAGTACTTC. The genes are TRBV30 and TRBJ2-5; D remains unclear. Trimming removed 2 bases at V and 0 bases at J, with 13 bases between. The germline V gene has CDR1 GTSNPN and CDR2 SVGIG (reference sequence). The CDR3 loop spans 15 amino acids.

This clonotype was seen at least ten times. The chain is built from TRBV28 and TRBJ1-5; D not certain. V lost 2 bases and J lost 11, with 4 bases in between. Germline CDR1 and CDR2: MDHEN and SYDVKM. This CDR3 region has 10 residues. The CDR3 spells CASSLETQHF. The CDR3 DNA sequence: TGTGCCAGCAGTTTAGAGACCCAGCATTTT.

This rearrangement joins TRBV20-1 to TRBJ2-7, with TRBD1 matching 11 bases. The CDR3 is made up of 16 amino acids. Germline V gene lookup returns CDR1 DFQATT and CDR2 SNEGSKA (reference sequence). J gave up 3 bases and V 2 bases, and 9 bases lay outside the gene matches. For the CDR3, the DNA is TGCAGTGCTAGACCAAAGAGGACAGGGGGCTTCTACGAGCAGTACTTC. Its protein is CSARPKRTGGFYEQYF.

This clonotype was seen ten or more times. The V gene is TRBV29-1, the J gene TRBJ1-1, with 7 bases that match TRBD1. Germline V gives CDR1 SQVTM, CDR2 ANQGSEA. With V trimmed by 7 bases and J by 4 bases, 9 bases remained unmatched. The CDR3 contains 13 residues. The CDR3 protein is CSAFDRVITEAFF. The CDR3 DNA sequence: TGCAGCGCCTTCGACAGGGTGATCACTGAAGCTTTCTTT.

This clonotype was seen only a few times. The chain carries TRBV12-3 or TRBV12-4 and TRBJ1-6, with D possibly TRBD1 on 6 matching bases. The CDR3 covers 13 residues. Trimming took off 6 bases at V and 5 bases at J, with 8 bases between the two ends. CDR3 amino acids: CASRDRNNSPLHF. CDR3 nucleotides: TGTGCCAGCAGGGACAGAAATAATTCACCCCTCCACTTT.

This clonotype was found many times. Here the CDR3 reads CSVPGTGVTEAFF. The CDR3 DNA sequence: TGCAGCGTTCCCGGGACAGGGGTTACTGAAGCTTTCTTT. The V and J genes are TRBV29-1 and TRBJ1-1; TRBD1 aligns across 10 bases. V gave up 5 bases and J gave up 5 bases; unmatched junction bases: 5. Germline V lookup: CDR1 SQVTM, CDR2 ANQGSEA. The CDR3 sequence is 13 residues long.

This clonotype was counted ten times or more. The V call is TRBV7-9, the J call TRBJ2-2; D remains unclear. V was cut by 5 bases and J by 0 bases, with 10 bases left in between. Germline V gene lookup returns CDR1 SEHNR and CDR2 FQNEAQ (reference sequence). This CDR3 region has 15 residues. The CDR3 region is CASSPHNANTGELFF. Written as DNA, the CDR3 is TGTGCCAGCAGCCCCCATAATGCGAACACCGGGGAGCTGTTTTTT.

This clonotype was counted many times. V gene TRBV27 combines with J gene TRBJ1-1, with TRBD1 matching 8 bases. The CDR3 has 14 residues. Germline V gene lookup returns CDR1 MNHEY and CDR2 SMNVEV (reference sequence). The V segment lost 0 bases and the J segment 6 bases; nucleotides outside the gene matches: 3. The CDR3 nucleotides read TGTGCCAGCAGTTTATCTGGGACAGGAGCTGAAGCTTTCTTT. This gives the protein CASSLSGTGAEAFF.